This T cell receptor beta chain was captured by sequencing in a study of control samples from healthy donors and cancer patients. TCRdb's copy holds only in-frame clones and misses some; the assay was immunoSEQ multiplex PCR. The sample lists about 410,000 clones, around 90% occurring once. Trimming stripped 0 bases from V and 0 bases from J, with 5 bases between. CDR1 is MNHEY and CDR2 is SMNVEV in the germline V gene (reference sequence). CDR3 size: 15 residues. Sequenced sample: PBMCs. This sequence originates from a man aged 40-49 years with head and neck cancer. This chain uses TRBV27 with TRBJ2-2; D unclear. The CDR3 region is CASSLSESNTGELFF. The CDR3 nucleotides are TGTGCCAGCAGTTTATCGGAGTCGAACACCGGGGAGCTGTTTTTT.